This T cell receptor (beta chain) was found in a study of T cells in Graves' hyperthyroidism and ophthalmopathy. The CDR3 extends over 15 amino acids. Trimming took 3 bases from V and 4 from J; bases not matched to a gene: 8. Germline loops: CDR1 DFQATT, CDR2 SNEGSKA (reference sequence). This clonotype has at least ten counts. Absence of ophthalmopathy progression within 18 months defined stable Graves' hyperthyroidism. PBMCs were sourced from roughly 10 ml fresh peripheral blood. Amplification yielded TCR beta CDR3 regions, with RNA transcripts as the source. An initial round of RT-PCR targeting the TCR CDR3 relied on the HTBI primer set. Using its own MiXCR run on the multiplex PCR reads, TCRdb lists one record per CDR3 protein. The data show a few hundred thousand distinct CDR3 sequences, with 15% to 20% seen just once and roughly 49% held by the top ten.

V and J are TRBV20-1 and TRBJ2-3, with 9 bases lining up with TRBD2. The TCR comes from a woman between 50 and 59 years old with Graves' hyperthyroidism. Sequenced material: blood. CDR3 nucleotide sequence: TGCAGTGCTAGCTCTGGCGGGGGGGGGTCAGATACGCAGTATTTT. This sequence encodes CSASSGGGGSDTQYF.